In this sample, the clone carrying this TCR beta chain turned up many times. Semi-nested PCR with Nested Universal Primer A followed constant-region reverse priming of full-length variable regions. A single record per CDR3 protein comes from TCRdb applying MiXCR to the 5' RACE reads. The data show tens of thousands of distinct CDR3 sequences, roughly 28% seen once. Cells sorted as Tregs were CD4+, CD25+ and CD127-/low. This CDR3 has 16 amino acids. Germline V gives CDR1 SGHTA, CDR2 FQGNSA. Trimming cost V 5 bases and J 0 bases; bases outside gene matches: 4. The sample comprised tumor-infiltrating Tregs sorted from the breast tumor. This TCR came from a female donor with breast cancer. V gene TRBV7-2 combines with J gene TRBJ2-7; 13 nucleotides line up with TRBD2. The CDR3, as DNA: TGTGCCAGCAGCCTACGGACTAGCGGGAGCTCCTACGAGCAGTACTTC. Translating gives CASSLRTSGSSYEQYF.